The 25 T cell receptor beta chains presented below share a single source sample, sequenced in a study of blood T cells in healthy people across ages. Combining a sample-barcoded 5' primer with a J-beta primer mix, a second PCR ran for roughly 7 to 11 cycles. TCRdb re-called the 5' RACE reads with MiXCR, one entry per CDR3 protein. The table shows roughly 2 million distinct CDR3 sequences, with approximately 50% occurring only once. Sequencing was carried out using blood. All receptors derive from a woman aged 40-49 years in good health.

The CDR3 loop is CASRWGTGGTDTQYF. Here the CDR3 DNA reads TGTGCCAGCAGATGGGGTACAGGGGGCACAGATACGCAGTATTTT. This chain uses TRBV6-2 or TRBV6-3 with TRBJ2-3, with TRBD1 matching over 7 bases. This CDR3 region has 15 residues. Unmatched junction bases numbered 7, after V lost 6 bases and J lost 1 base. Germline CDR1 is MNHEY and CDR2 is SVGEGT.

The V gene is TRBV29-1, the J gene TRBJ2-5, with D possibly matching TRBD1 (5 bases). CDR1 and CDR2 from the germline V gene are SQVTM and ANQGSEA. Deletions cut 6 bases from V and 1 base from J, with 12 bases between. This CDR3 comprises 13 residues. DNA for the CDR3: TGCAGCGTCGCAAGACAGTCCCAAGAGACCCAGTACTTC. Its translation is CSVARQSQETQYF.

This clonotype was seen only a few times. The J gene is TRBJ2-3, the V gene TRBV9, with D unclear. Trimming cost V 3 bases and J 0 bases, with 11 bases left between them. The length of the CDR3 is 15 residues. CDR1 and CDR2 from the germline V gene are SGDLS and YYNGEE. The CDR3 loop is CASSARIWSTDTQYF. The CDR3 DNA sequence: TGTGCCAGCAGCGCCCGGATTTGGAGCACAGATACGCAGTATTTT.

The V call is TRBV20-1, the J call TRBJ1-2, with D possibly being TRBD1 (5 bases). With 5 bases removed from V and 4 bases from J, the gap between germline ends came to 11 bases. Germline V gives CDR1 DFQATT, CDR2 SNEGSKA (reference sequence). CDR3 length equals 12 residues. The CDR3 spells CSAVGTAYGYTF. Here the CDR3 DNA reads TGCAGTGCTGTCGGGACGGCCTATGGCTACACCTTC.

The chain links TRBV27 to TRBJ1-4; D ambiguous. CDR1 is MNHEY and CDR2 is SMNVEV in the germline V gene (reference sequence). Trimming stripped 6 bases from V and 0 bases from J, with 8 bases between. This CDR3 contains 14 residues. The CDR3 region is CASSMRATNEKLFF. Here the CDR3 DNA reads TGTGCCAGCAGCATGAGGGCAACTAATGAAAAACTGTTTTTT.

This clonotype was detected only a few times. Here the CDR3 DNA reads TGTGCCAGTCGCCCCCCGCAGGCTCGCAATCAGCCCCAGCATTTT. Translated: CASRPPQARNQPQHF. The rearrangement joins TRBV19 to TRBJ1-5; D is uncertain. This CDR3 comprises 15 residues. Germline V gene sequence: CDR1 LNHDA, CDR2 SQIVND (reference sequence). V was clipped by 8 bases and J by 2 bases, with 16 bases between them.

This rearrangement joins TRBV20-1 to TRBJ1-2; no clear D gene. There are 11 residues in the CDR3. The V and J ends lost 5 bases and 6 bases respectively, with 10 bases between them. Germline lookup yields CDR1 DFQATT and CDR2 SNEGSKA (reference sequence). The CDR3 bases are TGCAGTGCTGGGGTGACCGATGGCTACACCTTC. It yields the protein CSAGVTDGYTF.

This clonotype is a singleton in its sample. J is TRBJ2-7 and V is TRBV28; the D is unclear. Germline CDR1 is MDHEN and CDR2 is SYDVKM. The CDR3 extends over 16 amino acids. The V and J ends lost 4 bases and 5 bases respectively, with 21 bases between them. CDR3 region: CASSSDPPKVGHEQYF. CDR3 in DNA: TGTGCCAGCAGTTCCGACCCTCCTAAGGTGGGCCACGAGCAGTACTTC.

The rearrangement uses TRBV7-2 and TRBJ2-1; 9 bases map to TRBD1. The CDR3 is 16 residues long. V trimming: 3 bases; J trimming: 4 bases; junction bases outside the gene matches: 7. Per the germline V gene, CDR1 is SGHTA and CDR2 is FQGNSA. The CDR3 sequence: CASSLGQGRVYNEQFF. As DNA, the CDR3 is TGTGCCAGCAGCTTGGGACAGGGTAGGGTTTACAATGAGCAGTTCTTC.

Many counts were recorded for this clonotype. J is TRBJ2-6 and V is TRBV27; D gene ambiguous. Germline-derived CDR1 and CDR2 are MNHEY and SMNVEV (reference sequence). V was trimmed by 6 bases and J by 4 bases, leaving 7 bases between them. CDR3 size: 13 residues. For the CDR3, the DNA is TGTGCCAGCAGCTTAATCGGGGCCAACGTCCTGACTTTC. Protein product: CASSLIGANVLTF. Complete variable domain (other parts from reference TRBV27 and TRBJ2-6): EAQVTQNPRYLITVTGKKLTVTCSQNMNHEYMSWYRQDPGLGLRQIYYSMNVEVTDKGDVPEGYKVSRKEKRNFPLILESPSPNQTSLYFCASSLIGANVLTFGAGSRLTVL.

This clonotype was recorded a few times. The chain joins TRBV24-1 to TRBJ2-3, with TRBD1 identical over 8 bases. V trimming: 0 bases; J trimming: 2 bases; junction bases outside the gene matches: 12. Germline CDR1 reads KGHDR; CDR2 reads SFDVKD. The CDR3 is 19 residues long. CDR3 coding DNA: TGTGCCACCAGTGATTTGAAAGCTCGGCAGGGGGCTAACACAGATACGCAGTATTTT. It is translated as CATSDLKARQGANTDTQYF.

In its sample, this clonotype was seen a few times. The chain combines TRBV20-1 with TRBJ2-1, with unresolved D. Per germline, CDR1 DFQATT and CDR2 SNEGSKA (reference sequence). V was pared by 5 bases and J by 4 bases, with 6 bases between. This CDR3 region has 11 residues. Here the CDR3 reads CSAQRYNEQFF. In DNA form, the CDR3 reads TGCAGTGCTCAGAGGTACAATGAGCAGTTCTTC.

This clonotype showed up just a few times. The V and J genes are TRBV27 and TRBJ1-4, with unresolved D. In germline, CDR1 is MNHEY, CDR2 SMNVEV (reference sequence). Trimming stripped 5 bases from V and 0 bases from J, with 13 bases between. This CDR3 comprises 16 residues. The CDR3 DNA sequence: TGTGCCAGCAGTCCCCTCCAACTTGCAACTAATGAAAAACTGTTTTTT. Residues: CASSPLQLATNEKLFF.

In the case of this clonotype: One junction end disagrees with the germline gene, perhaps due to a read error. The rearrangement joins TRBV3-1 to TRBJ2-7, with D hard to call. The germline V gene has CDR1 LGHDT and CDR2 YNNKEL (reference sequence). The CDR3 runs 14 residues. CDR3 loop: CASIQDPLAYEQYF. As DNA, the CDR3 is TGTGCCAGCATCCAAGATCCGTTAGCCTACGAGCAGTACTTC.

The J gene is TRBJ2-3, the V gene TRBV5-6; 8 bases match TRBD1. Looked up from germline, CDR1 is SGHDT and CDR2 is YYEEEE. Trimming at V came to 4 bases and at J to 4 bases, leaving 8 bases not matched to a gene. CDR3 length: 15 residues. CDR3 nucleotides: TGTGCCAGCAGCCCAACCCACAGGGGGGCAGATACGCAGTATTTT. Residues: CASSPTHRGADTQYF.

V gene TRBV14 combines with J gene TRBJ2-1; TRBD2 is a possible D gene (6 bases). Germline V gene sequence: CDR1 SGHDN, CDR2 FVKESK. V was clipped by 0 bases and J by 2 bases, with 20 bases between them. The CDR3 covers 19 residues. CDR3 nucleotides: TGTGCCAGCAGCCAAGAAGAGCACAGTCGGGGGAGGCCCTACAATGAGCAGTTCTTC. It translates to CASSQEEHSRGRPYNEQFF.

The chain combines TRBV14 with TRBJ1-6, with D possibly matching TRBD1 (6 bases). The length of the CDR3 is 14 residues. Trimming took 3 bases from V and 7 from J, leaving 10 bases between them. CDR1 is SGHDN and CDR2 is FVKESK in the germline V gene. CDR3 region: CASSQGARNSPLHF. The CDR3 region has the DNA TGTGCCAGCAGCCAGGGGGCCAGAAATTCACCCCTCCACTTT.

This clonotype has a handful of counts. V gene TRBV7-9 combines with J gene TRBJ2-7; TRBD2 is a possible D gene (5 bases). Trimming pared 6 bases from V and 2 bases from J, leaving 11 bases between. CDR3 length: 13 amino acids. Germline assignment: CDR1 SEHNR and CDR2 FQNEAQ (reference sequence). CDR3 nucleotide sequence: TGTGCCAGCAGTTTGGCACTAGCCTACGAGCAGTACTTC. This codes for CASSLALAYEQYF.

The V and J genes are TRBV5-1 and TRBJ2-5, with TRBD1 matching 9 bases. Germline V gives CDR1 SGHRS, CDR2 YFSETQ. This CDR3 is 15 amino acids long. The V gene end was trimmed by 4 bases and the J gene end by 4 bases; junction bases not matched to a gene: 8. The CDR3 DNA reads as TGCGCCAGCAGCGACTCGGGACAGGGAGGAGAGACCCAGTACTTC. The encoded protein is CASSDSGQGGETQYF.

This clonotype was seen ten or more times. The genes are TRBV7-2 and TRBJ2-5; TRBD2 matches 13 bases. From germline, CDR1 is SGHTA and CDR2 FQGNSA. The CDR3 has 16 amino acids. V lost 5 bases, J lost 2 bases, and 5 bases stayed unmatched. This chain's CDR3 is CASSLRLAGGQETQYF. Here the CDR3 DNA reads TGTGCCAGCAGCCTGCGACTAGCGGGGGGTCAAGAGACCCAGTACTTC. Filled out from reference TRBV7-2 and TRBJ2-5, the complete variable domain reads GAGVSQSPSNKVTEKGKDVELRCDPISGHTALYWYRQSLGQGLEFLIYFQGNSAPDKSGLPSDRFSAERTGGSVSTLTIQRTQQEDSAVYLCASSLRLAGGQETQYFGPGTRLLVL.

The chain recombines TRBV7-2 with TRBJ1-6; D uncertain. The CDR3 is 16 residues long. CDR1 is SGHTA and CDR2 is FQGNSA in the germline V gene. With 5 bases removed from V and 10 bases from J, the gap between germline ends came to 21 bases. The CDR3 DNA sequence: TGTGCCAGCAGCACCCGTTCGGGCCTCTCCAGGTCACCCCTCCACTTT. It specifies CASSTRSGLSRSPLHF.

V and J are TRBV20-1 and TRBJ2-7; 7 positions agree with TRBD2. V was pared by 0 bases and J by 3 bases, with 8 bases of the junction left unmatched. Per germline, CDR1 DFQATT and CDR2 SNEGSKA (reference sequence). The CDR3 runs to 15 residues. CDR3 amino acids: CSARDGGVSLYEQYF. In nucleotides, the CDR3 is TGCAGTGCTAGAGATGGGGGGGTTAGCCTCTACGAGCAGTACTTC.

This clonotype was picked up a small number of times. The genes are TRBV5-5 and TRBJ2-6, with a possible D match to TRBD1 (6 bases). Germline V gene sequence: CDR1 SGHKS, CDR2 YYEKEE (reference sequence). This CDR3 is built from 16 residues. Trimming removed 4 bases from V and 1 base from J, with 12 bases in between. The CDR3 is CASSQDRKSGANVLTF. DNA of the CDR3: TGTGCCAGCAGCCAGGACAGAAAATCTGGGGCCAACGTCCTGACTTTC. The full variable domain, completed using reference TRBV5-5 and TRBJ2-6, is DAGVTQSPTHLIKTRGQQVTLRCSPISGHKSVSWYQQVLGQGPQFIFQYYEKEERGRGNFPDRFSARQFPNYSSELNVNALLLGDSALYLCASSQDRKSGANVLTFGAGSRLTVL.

The CDR3 reads CASSPQGGTGSTNTQYF. Here the CDR3 DNA reads TGTGCCAGCAGTCCCCAGGGCGGGACAGGGTCGACGAATACGCAGTATTTT. This chain joins TRBV27 and TRBJ2-3; 9 nucleotides align to TRBD1. J was trimmed by 7 bases and V by 5 bases; bases with no gene match: 16. The CDR3 runs 17 residues. Looked up from germline, CDR1 is MNHEY and CDR2 is SMNVEV (reference sequence).

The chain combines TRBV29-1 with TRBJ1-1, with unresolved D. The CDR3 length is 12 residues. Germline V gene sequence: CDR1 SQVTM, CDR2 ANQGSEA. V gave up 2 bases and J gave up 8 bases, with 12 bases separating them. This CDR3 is CSVEPTPTEAFF. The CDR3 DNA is TGCAGCGTTGAACCAACACCCACCGAAGCTTTCTTT. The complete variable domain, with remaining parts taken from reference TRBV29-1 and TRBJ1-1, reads SAVISQKPSRDICQRGTSLTIQCQVDSQVTMMFWYRQQPGQSLTLIATANQGSEATYESGFVIDKFPISRPNLTFSTLTVSNMSPEDSSIYLCSVEPTPTEAFFGQGTRLTVV.